A selection of T cell receptor beta chains follows, all from one sample in a study of OX40 agonist ivuxolimab in advanced cancers. Libraries were prepared by immunoSEQ multiplex PCR; TCRdb keeps only in-frame clonotypes and omits some of them. The table has about 34,000 clones, around 85% seen once. Sequencing used CD4+ or CD8+ T cells sorted from blood, obtained in a trial of the OX40 agonist ivuxolimab. These receptors all come from an adult with an advanced solid tumor such as melanoma, head and neck, liver or kidney cancer. Both conserved end residues are part of each CDR3. D genes are given only for firm matches. Clone size is given for some rows only: seen once, a few or many times, or a class if the clone is expanded.

j_gene: TRBJ2-3
d_gene: -
v_gene: TRBV5-1
len: 15
abundance: -
CDR3aa: CASSLENRLSDTQYF
CDR3nt: TGCGCCAGCAGCTTGGAAAATAGACTCTCAGATACGCAGTATTTT

j_gene: TRBJ1-2
d_gene: -
v_gene: TRBV6-6
len: 11
abundance: -
CDR3aa: CASSPYSGYTF
CDR3nt: TGTGCCAGCAGTCCATATTCGGGCTACACCTTC

j_gene: TRBJ1-5
d_gene: TRBD1
v_gene: TRBV5-1
len: 16
abundance: -
CDR3aa: CASSAGGGQGYQPQHF
CDR3nt: TGCGCCAGCAGCGCCGGCGGGGGACAGGGTTATCAGCCCCAGCATTTT

j_gene: TRBJ1-4
d_gene: TRBD1
v_gene: TRBV29-1
len: 15
abundance: -
CDR3aa: CSVKPQGAGGEKLFF
CDR3nt: TGCAGCGTCAAACCGCAGGGGGCAGGAGGGGAAAAACTGTTTTTT

j_gene: TRBJ2-3
d_gene: TRBD2
v_gene: TRBV4-2
len: 18
abundance: -
CDR3aa: CASSQVLAGGTSTDTQYF
CDR3nt: TGTGCCAGCAGCCAAGTTCTAGCGGGGGGTACTAGCACAGATACGCAGTATTTT

j_gene: TRBJ1-2
d_gene: -
v_gene: TRBV28
len: 15
abundance: -
CDR3aa: CASSFSGTLNYGYTF
CDR3nt: TGTGCCAGCAGCTTCAGCGGCACTCTTAACTATGGCTACACCTTC

j_gene: TRBJ1-5
d_gene: -
v_gene: TRBV19
len: 15
abundance: -
CDR3aa: CASSTGGRKNQPQHF
CDR3nt: TGTGCCAGTAGTACGGGGGGGAGGAAAAATCAGCCCCAGCATTTT

j_gene: TRBJ2-5
d_gene: TRBD1
v_gene: TRBV7-9
len: 13
abundance: -
CDR3aa: CASSPGQRKTQYF
CDR3nt: TGTGCCAGCAGCCCGGGACAGAGAAAGACCCAGTACTTC

j_gene: TRBJ1-1
d_gene: -
v_gene: TRBV11-2
len: 14
abundance: once
CDR3aa: CASSLTDLNTEAFF
CDR3nt: TGTGCCAGCAGCTTGACGGACCTGAACACTGAAGCTTTCTTT

j_gene: TRBJ2-1
d_gene: TRBD2
v_gene: TRBV30
len: 14
abundance: few
CDR3aa: CAWSPGLAGDEQFF
CDR3nt: TGTGCCTGGAGTCCGGGACTAGCGGGGGATGAGCAGTTCTTC

j_gene: TRBJ1-2
d_gene: -
v_gene: TRBV28
len: 14
abundance: -
CDR3aa: CASSLRGGNYGYTF
CDR3nt: TGTGCCAGCAGTTTAAGGGGGGGCAACTATGGCTACACCTTC

j_gene: TRBJ1-6
d_gene: TRBD1
v_gene: TRBV7-8
len: 14
abundance: -
CDR3aa: CASSLGTANSPLHF
CDR3nt: TGTGCCAGCAGCCTGGGGACAGCTAATTCACCCCTCCACTTT

j_gene: TRBJ2-1
d_gene: -
v_gene: TRBV7-3
len: 16
abundance: -
CDR3aa: CASSLTNTGIYNEQFF
CDR3nt: TGTGCCAGCAGTCTAACTAATACAGGGATCTACAATGAGCAGTTCTTC

j_gene: TRBJ2-1
d_gene: -
v_gene: TRBV9
len: 11
abundance: once
CDR3aa: CASSVGYEQFF
CDR3nt: TGTGCCAGCAGCGTAGGGTACGAGCAGTTCTTC

j_gene: TRBJ1-2
d_gene: TRBD1
v_gene: TRBV28
len: 15
abundance: -
CDR3aa: CASSLQGAKYYGYTF
CDR3nt: TGTGCCAGCAGTTTACAGGGGGCCAAGTACTATGGCTACACCTTC

j_gene: TRBJ1-1
d_gene: -
v_gene: TRBV6-5
len: 14
abundance: -
CDR3aa: CASSWGDGNTEAFF
CDR3nt: TGTGCCAGCAGTTGGGGGGACGGAAACACTGAAGCTTTCTTT

j_gene: TRBJ2-3
d_gene: -
v_gene: TRBV6-1
len: 17
abundance: -
CDR3aa: CASSGFLTSMGTDTQYF
CDR3nt: TGTGCCAGCAGTGGATTCCTTACTAGTATGGGCACAGATACGCAGTATTTT